The text below deals with one TCR beta chain. This entry comes from a study of blood T cell repertoires in COVID-19. Germline lookup yields CDR1 SGHRS and CDR2 YFSETQ. This CDR3 is built from 13 residues. V lost 2 bases, J lost 8 bases, and 11 bases lay in between. The assay was immunoSEQ multiplex PCR, and TCRdb's table has in-frame clones only and misses some. The repertoire has 70,000 or so clones, more than 75% of them found once; the top ten carry approximately 11%. This sequence originates from a woman aged 18-29 years with acute or convalescent COVID-19. This rearrangement joins TRBV5-1 to TRBJ2-4; possible D gene TRBD1, 7 bases. The sequencing input was peripheral blood. The CDR3 nucleotides are TGCGCCAGCAGCTTCGGCAGGGGGGACATTCAGTACTTC. The encoded protein is CASSFGRGDIQYF. Supplemented by reference TRBV5-1 and TRBJ2-4, the full variable domain reads KAGVTQTPRYLIKTRGQQVTLSCSPISGHRSVSWYQQTPGQGLQFLFEYFSETQRNKGNFPGRFSGRQFSNSRSEMNVSTLELGDSALYLCASSFGRGDIQYFGAGTRLSVL.